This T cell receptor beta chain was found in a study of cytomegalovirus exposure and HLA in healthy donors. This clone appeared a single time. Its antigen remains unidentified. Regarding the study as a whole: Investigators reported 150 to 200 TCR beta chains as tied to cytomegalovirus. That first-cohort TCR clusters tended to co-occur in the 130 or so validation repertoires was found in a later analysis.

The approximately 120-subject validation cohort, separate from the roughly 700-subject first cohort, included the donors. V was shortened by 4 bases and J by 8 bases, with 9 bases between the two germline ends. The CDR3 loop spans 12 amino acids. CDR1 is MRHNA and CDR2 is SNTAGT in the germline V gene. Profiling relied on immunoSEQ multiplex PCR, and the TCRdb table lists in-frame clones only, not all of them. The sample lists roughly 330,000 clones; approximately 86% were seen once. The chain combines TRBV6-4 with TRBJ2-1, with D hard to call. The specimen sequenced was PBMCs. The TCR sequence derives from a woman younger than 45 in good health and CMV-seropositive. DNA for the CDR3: TGTGCCAGCAGTGGAGACGGCGATGAGCAGTTCTTC. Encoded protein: CASSGDGDEQFF.